Here is one T cell receptor (beta chain) with its context. This record belongs to a study of blood T cell repertoires in COVID-19. Overall study context: COVID-19 samples, acute and convalescent, were from the United States, Italy and Spain.

Measured with immunoSEQ multiplex PCR; TCRdb has only the in-frame clones, and not every one. In the table there are hundreds of thousands of clones, around 84% of which are singletons. The V gene's germline CDR1 is SGDLS and CDR2 YYNGEE. The CDR3 length is 11 residues. Trimming removed 3 bases from V and 19 bases from J, with 14 bases in between. Participants were aged about 18 to 95 years, lived in 24 US areas, and enrolled virtually. The genes are TRBV9 and TRBJ1-6; D perhaps matches TRBD1 (6 bases). Source material: PBMCs or T cells enriched from blood (not recorded which). The source of this sequence is a woman aged 45 to 65 who had recovered from COVID-19. The CDR3 region is CASSGGQYPHF. CDR3 bases: TGTGCCAGCAGCGGCGGACAGTATCCTCACTTT.